This TCR beta chain was profiled in a study of beta chain bispecific antibodies for T cell cancers. Study summary: Jurkat cells expressed TRBV12-3; HPB-ALL cells expressed TRBV5-5. Study-level results: Normal T cells contributed less of the targeted TRBV signal than the leukemia cells did.

J lost 5 bases, V lost 3 bases, and 12 bases had no gene match. Looked up from germline, CDR1 is MDHEN and CDR2 is SYDVKM. The CDR3 is 17 amino acids. Clonotypes were quantified using unique molecular identifier barcodes. In TCRdb, the 5' RACE reads were re-called with MiXCR into one record per CDR3 protein. The table shows roughly 15,000 distinct CDR3 sequences, with 2% to 2.5% occurring only once. Blood mononuclear cells were expanded for 2 to 3 days using either OKT3 anti-CD3 antibody or CD3/CD28 beads. Approximately 50,000 normal T cells were cocultured with approximately 50,000 target cells and bispecific antibody. This clonotype was detected many times. The antigen is not known.

This sequence originates from a human donor in good health. Some clones in this sample may be carry-over from other donors' samples. The sample was healthy donor T cells cultured with leukemia cells. The gene calls are TRBV28 and TRBJ2-7, with 11 bases lining up with TRBD1. CDR3 sequence: CASSFPYTGTGGDEQYF. CDR3 DNA: TGTGCCAGCAGTTTCCCGTACACCGGGACAGGGGGGGACGAGCAGTACTTC.